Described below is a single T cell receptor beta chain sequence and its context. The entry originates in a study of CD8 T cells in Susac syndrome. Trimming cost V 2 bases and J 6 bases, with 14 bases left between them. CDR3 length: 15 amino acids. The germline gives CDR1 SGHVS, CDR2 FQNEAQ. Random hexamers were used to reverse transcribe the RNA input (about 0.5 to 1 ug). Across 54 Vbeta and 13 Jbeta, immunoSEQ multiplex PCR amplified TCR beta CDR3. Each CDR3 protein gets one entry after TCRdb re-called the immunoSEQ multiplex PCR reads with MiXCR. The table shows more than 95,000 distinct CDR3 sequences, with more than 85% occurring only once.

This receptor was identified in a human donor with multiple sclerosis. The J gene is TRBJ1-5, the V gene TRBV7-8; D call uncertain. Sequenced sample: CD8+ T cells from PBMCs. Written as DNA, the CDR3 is TGTGCCAGCAGCTTAACCCCGGCCGAAGGTCAGCCCCAGCATTTT. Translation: CASSLTPAEGQPQHF.